This T cell receptor beta chain was profiled in a study of vaccination and CD4 T cells after COVID-19. The Oncomine TCR Beta short-read assay was applied to DNA of cultured CD4+ T cells. Cultured CD4+ T cells were the source of extracted genomic DNA. TCRdb passed the PCR reads through MiXCR, listing each CDR3 protein once. In the table there are just over 15,000 distinct CDR3 sequences, approximately 53% of which are singletons. Treatment indicated: roughly ten-day PBMC culture with coronavirus spike peptide pools or control peptides (ViraFEST assay). On this clonotype itself: The target antigen is unknown.

The sample comprised CD4+ T cells from blood, cultured in vitro. The source of this sequence is a human donor who had recovered from COVID-19.

For the CDR3, the DNA is TGTGCCAGCAGCTTATCACAGGGGGCTTACGGTCAGCCCCAGCATTTT. Residues: CASSLSQGAYGQPQHF. V gene TRBV7-2 combines with J gene TRBJ1-5; 9 nucleotides align to TRBD1. CDR3 length equals 16 residues. With 2 bases clipped from V and 6 bases from J, the junction kept 8 bases outside the gene matches. Germline CDR1 SGHTA, CDR2 FQGNSA.